The table lists the clone carrying this TCR beta chain with many counts. No antigen is known for it. All patients were treatment-naive before thyroid surgery. MiXCR reprocessed the PCR reads for TCRdb. This repertoire shows about 24,000 clones, under 15% found once; its top ten account for 14%. This sample is part of a study of metastatic and nonmetastatic thyroid tumors. Across the whole study: Comparison of repertoires was carried out across blood and tumor or nodule tissue from malignant and benign thyroid patients. Study-wide points: In both blood and tumor samples, TCR beta diversity was reported significantly higher for malignant than benign nodules.

The sequence was collected from a female donor with papillary thyroid cancer or a benign thyroid nodule (not recorded which). Some clones in this sample may be carry-over from other donors' samples. The sequenced material came from blood.

For the CDR3, the DNA is TGTGCCAGCAGTGAAGGGTTGAGGGATGCAGATACGCAGTATTTT. Its protein is CASSEGLRDADTQYF. V and J are TRBV2 and TRBJ2-3, with D perhaps TRBD2 (5 bases). The V end was cut by 1 base, the J end by 4 bases, with 12 bases between. Germline V gene sequence: CDR1 SNHLY, CDR2 FYNNEI. The CDR3 is 15 residues long.